The 3 T cell receptor beta chains reported below all come from one sample, sequenced in a study of response to subunit inactivated influenza vaccine. Each CDR3 protein is one row after TCRdb ran MiXCR on the RT-PCR reads. The sample includes approximately 700,000 distinct CDR3 sequences, about 14% of them seen just once. The input for sequencing was PBMCs from blood, taken approximately 15 days before vaccination. The source of these receptors is a middle-aged man who received an inactivated influenza vaccine.

The rearrangement links TRBV5-1 to TRBJ2-6, with unresolved D. From germline, CDR1 is SGHRS and CDR2 YFSETQ. This CDR3 is built from 15 residues. Trimming took off 0 bases at V and 4 bases at J, with 8 bases between the two ends. In DNA, the CDR3 is TGCGCCAGCAGCTTGGACCCTCTGGGGGCCAACGTCCTGACTTTC. It specifies CASSLDPLGANVLTF.

The chain's CDR3 is CASSSSFYEQYF. CDR3 sequence (DNA): TGTGCCAGCAGTTCCTCCTTCTACGAGCAGTACTTC. The V and J genes are TRBV28 and TRBJ2-7, with unresolved D. In germline, CDR1 is MDHEN, CDR2 SYDVKM. Trimming shortened V by 4 bases and J by 3 bases, and 7 bases separated the two germline ends. The CDR3 runs 12 residues.

The chain carries TRBV5-5 and TRBJ1-1, with D possibly matching TRBD1 (5 bases). The V gene lost 3 bases and the J gene lost 1 base, with 13 bases spanning the gap. CDR3 length equals 15 residues. Germline values: CDR1 SGHKS, CDR2 YYEKEE (reference sequence). CDR3 coding DNA: TGTGCCAGCAGCTGGGGGGTCGGGACGAACACTGAAGCTTTCTTT. Protein: CASSWGVGTNTEAFF.